This T cell receptor beta chain was profiled in a study of cytomegalovirus exposure and HLA in healthy donors. Notes on the study in general: Productive rates of about 87% or about 30% were seen for most TCR beta V segments in an earlier analysis.

In the PCR, 60 Vbeta and 13 Jbeta primers were used. Some clones are missing from TCRdb's copy, which holds only in-frame ones; the method was immunoSEQ multiplex PCR. The repertoire consists of 160,000 or so clones, with roughly 76% occurring once and the leading ten covering 4% to 5%. A note on this clone: The target antigen is unknown.

The sequencing input was PBMCs. This TCR was sampled from a woman under 30 in good health and CMV-seropositive.

The DNA for the CDR3 is TGTGCCAGCAGCTCGGGACTAGGAAATGAGCAGTTCTTC. This encodes CASSSGLGNEQFF. The chain links TRBV7-3 to TRBJ2-1; 8 positions agree with TRBD2. In germline, CDR1 is SGHTA, CDR2 FQGTGA. J lost 7 bases, V lost 4 bases, and 3 bases had no gene match. There are 13 residues in the CDR3.